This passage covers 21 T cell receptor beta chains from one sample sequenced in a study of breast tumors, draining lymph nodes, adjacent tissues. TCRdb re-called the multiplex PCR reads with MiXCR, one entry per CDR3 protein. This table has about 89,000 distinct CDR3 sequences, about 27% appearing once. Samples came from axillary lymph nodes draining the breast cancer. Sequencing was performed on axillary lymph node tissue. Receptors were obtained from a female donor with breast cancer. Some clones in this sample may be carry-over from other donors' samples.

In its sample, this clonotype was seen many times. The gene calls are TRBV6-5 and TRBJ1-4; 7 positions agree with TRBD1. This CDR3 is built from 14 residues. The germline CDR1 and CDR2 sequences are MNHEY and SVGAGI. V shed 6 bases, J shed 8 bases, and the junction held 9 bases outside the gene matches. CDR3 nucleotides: TGTGCCAGCAGCTTCGACAGGGTGACGGAAAAACTGTTTTTT. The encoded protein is CASSFDRVTEKLFF.

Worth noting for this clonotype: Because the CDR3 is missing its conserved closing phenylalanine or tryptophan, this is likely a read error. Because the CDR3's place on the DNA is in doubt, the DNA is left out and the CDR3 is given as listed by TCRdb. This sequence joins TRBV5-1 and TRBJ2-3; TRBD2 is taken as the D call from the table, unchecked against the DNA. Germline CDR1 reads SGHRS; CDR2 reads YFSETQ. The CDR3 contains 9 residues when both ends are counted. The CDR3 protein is CASSLALAG.

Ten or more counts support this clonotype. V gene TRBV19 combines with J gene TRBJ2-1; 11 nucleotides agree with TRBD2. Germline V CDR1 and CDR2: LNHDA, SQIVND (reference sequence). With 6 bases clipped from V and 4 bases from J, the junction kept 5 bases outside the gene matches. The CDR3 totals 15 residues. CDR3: CASRVTSGIYNEQFF. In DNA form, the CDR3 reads TGTGCCAGTAGGGTGACTAGCGGGATTTACAATGAGCAGTTCTTC.

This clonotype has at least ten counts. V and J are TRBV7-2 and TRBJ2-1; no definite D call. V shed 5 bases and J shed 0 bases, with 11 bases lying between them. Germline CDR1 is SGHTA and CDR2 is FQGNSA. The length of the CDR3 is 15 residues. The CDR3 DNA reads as TGTGCCAGCAGCGTATACGTGAGCTCCTACAATGAGCAGTTCTTC. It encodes CASSVYVSSYNEQFF.

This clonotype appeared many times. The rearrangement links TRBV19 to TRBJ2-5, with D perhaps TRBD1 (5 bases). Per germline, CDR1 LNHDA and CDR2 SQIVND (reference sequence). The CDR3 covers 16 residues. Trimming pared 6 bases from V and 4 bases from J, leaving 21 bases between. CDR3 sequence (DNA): TGTGCCAGTAGCCCTTGGAGCGTCGCAGGGCTAGAGACCCAGTACTTC. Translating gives CASSPWSVAGLETQYF.

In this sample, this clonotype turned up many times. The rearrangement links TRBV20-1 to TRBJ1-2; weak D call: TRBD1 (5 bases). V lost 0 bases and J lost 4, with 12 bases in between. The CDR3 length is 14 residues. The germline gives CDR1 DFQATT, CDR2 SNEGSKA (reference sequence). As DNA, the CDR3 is TGCAGTGCTAGAGAAAGAGGGACGGGCTATGGCTACACCTTC. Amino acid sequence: CSARERGTGYGYTF.

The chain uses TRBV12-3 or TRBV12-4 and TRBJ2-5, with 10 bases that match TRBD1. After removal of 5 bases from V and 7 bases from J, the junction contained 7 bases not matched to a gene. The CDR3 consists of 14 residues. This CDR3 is CASSPSGTGATQYF. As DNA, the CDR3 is TGTGCCAGCAGTCCATCCGGGACAGGGGCGACCCAGTACTTC.

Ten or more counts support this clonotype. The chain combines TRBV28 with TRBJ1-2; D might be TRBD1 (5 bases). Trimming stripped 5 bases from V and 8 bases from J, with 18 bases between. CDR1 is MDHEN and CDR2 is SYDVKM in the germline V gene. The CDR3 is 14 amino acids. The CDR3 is CASSARLTEWGYTF. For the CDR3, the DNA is TGTGCCAGCAGTGCCCGTTTGACAGAGTGGGGCTACACCTTC.

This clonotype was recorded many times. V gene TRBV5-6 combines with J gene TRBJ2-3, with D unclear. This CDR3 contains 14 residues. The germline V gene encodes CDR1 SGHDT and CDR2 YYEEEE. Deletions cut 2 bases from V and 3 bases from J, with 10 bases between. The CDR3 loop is CASSFERSTDTQYF. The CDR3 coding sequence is TGTGCCAGCAGCTTTGAAAGGTCAACAGATACGCAGTATTTT.

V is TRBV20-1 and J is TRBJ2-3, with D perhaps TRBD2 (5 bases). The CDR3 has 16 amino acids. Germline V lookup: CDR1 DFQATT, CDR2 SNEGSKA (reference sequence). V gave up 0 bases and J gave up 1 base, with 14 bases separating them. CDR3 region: CSARDVGVQGTDTQYF. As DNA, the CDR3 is TGCAGTGCTAGAGATGTGGGAGTGCAAGGCACAGATACGCAGTATTTT.

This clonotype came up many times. CDR3 residues: CASSLDLNTGELFF. The CDR3 coding sequence is TGTGCCAGCAGCCTAGATCTGAACACCGGGGAGCTGTTTTTT. This chain uses TRBV9 with TRBJ2-2, with no clear D. Trimming pared 4 bases from V and 1 base from J, leaving 8 bases between. Germline V gene sequence: CDR1 SGDLS, CDR2 YYNGEE. This CDR3 is built from 14 residues.

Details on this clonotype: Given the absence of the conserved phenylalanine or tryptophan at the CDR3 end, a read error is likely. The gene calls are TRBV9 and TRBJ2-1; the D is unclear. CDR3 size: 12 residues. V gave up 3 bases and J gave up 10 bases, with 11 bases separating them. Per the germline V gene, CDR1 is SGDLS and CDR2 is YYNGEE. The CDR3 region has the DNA TGTGCCAGCAGCGCCGCCGCTACCGAGCAGTTCCTC. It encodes CASSAAATEQFL.

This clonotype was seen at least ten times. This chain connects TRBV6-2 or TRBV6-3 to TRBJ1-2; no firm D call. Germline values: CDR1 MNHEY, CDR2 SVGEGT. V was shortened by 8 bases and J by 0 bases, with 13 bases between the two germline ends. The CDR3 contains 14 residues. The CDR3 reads CASRRTAANYGYTF. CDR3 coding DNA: TGTGCCAGCCGACGGACTGCAGCTAACTATGGCTACACCTTC.

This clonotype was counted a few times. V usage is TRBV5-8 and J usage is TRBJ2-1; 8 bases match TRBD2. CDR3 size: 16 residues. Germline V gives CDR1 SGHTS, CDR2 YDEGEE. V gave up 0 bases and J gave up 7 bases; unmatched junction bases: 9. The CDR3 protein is CASSLVVPAGANEQFF. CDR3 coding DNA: TGTGCCAGCAGCTTGGTAGTGCCAGCGGGGGCGAATGAGCAGTTCTTC. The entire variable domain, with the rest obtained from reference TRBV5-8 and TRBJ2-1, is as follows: EAGVTQSPTHLIKTRGQQATLRCSPISGHTSVYWYQQALGLGLQFLLWYDEGEERNRGNFPPRFSGRQFPNYSSELNVNALELEDSALYLCASSLVVPAGANEQFFGPGTRLTVL.

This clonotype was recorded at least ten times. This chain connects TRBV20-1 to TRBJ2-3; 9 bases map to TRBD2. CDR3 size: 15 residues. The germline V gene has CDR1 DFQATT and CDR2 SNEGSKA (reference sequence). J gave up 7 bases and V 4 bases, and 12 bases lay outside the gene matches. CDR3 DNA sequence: TGCAGTGCTATTAGCGGGAGCGTAATATTAAATACGCAGTATTTT. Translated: CSAISGSVILNTQYF.

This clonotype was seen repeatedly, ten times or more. The CDR3 DNA reads TGTGCCAGCAGTCGGACTTTTACCCGGGGGAGCAATCAGCCCCAGCATTTT. Its protein product is CASSRTFTRGSNQPQHF. The chain employs TRBV7-2 and TRBJ1-5, with TRBD1 as a possible D gene (5 bases). CDR3 length: 17 residues. Germline V gives CDR1 SGHTA, CDR2 FQGNSA. V shed 6 bases and J shed 1 base, with 19 bases lying between them. Together with reference TRBV7-2 and TRBJ1-5, the CDR3 gives the full variable domain: GAGVSQSPSNKVTEKGKDVELRCDPISGHTALYWYRQSLGQGLEFLIYFQGNSAPDKSGLPSDRFSAERTGGSVSTLTIQRTQQEDSAVYLCASSRTFTRGSNQPQHFGDGTRLSIL.

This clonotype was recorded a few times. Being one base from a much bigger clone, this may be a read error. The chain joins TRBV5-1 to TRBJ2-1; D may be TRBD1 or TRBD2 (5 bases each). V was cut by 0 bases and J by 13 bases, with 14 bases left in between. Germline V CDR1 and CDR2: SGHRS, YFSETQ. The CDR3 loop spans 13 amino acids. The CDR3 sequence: CASSLASTWDQFF. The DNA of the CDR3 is TGCGCCAGCAGCTTGGCGTCTACATGGGACCAGTTCTTC.

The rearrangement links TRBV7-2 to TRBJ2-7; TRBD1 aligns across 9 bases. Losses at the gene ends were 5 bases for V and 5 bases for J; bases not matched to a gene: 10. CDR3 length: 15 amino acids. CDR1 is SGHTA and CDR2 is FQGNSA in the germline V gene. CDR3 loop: CASSTTGTGSNEQYF. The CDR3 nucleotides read TGTGCCAGCAGCACAACCGGGACAGGGTCCAACGAGCAGTACTTC.

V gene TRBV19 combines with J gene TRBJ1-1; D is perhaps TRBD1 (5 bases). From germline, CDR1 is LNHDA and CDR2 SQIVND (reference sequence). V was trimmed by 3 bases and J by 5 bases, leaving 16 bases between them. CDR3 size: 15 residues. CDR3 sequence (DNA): TGTGCCAGTAGTATGGCGTCGGTTCGGGGGACTGAAGCTTTCTTT. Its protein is CASSMASVRGTEAFF.

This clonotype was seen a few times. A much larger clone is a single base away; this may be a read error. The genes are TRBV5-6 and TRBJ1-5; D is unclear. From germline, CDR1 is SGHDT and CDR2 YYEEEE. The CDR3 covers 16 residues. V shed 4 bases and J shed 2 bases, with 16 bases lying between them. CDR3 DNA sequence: TGTGCCAGCAGCCGGACCTTTCCTGGGGGCAATCAGCCCCAGCATTTT. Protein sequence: CASSRTFPGGNQPQHF.

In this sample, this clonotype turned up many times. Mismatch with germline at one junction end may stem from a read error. The CDR3 region is CSARVGGRVYGYTF. CDR3 DNA sequence: TGCAGTGCCAGAGTCGGGGGGCGAGTCTATGGCTACACCTTC. J is TRBJ1-2 and V is TRBV20-1; the D gene is possibly TRBD1 (6 bases). The CDR3 loop spans 14 amino acids. Germline V gene data show CDR1 as DFQATT and CDR2 as SNEGSKA (reference sequence).